These 17 T cell receptor beta chains were sequenced from one sample in a study of T cells in tuberculosis. Some clones are missing from TCRdb's copy, which holds only in-frame ones; the method was immunoSEQ multiplex PCR. The table lists approximately 30,000 clones, roughly 90% of them singletons. Specimen: PBMCs. The receptors shown here come from a donor aged 10 to 29 with latent tuberculosis or without tuberculosis infection.

The chain combines TRBV4-3 with TRBJ2-1; D is uncertain. The V gene lost 0 bases and the J gene lost 2 bases, with 11 bases spanning the gap. This CDR3 contains 16 residues. CDR1 and CDR2 (germline): LGHNA, YSLEER. The CDR3 loop is CASSQDPLRPYNEQFF. The CDR3 nucleotides are TGCGCCAGCAGCCAAGACCCCCTGCGGCCCTACAATGAGCAGTTCTTC.

The table lists this clone with a count of one. The chain combines TRBV28 with TRBJ1-5, with D uncertain. V lost 3 bases and J 7 bases, leaving 13 bases between the germline ends. The CDR3 sequence is 14 residues long. Germline-derived CDR1 and CDR2 are MDHEN and SYDVKM. CDR3 in amino acids: CASSFGEGTQPQHF. In DNA form, the CDR3 reads TGTGCCAGCAGTTTCGGCGAGGGTACCCAGCCCCAGCATTTT. Using reference TRBV28 and TRBJ1-5 for the parts outside the CDR3, the full variable domain is DVKVTQSSRYLVKRTGEKVFLECVQDMDHENMFWYRQDPGLGLRLIYFSYDVKMKEKGDIPEGYSVSREKKERFSLILESASTNQTSMYLCASSFGEGTQPQHFGDGTRLSIL.

The rearrangement joins TRBV19 to TRBJ2-1; TRBD1 agrees at 7 bases. The V and J ends lost 11 bases and 0 bases, in that order; junction bases with no gene match: 4. CDR3 length: 13 amino acids. In germline, CDR1 is LNHDA, CDR2 SQIVND (reference sequence). The CDR3 DNA reads TGTGCCTCCGCAGGGGGCTCCTACAATGAGCAGTTCTTC. Encoded protein: CASAGGSYNEQFF. The full variable domain, completed using reference TRBV19 and TRBJ2-1, is DGGITQSPKYLFRKEGQNVTLSCEQNLNHDAMYWYRQDPGQGLRLIYYSQIVNDFQKGDIAEGYSVSREKKESFPLTVTSAQKNPTAFYLCASAGGSYNEQFFGPGTRLTVL.

This chain uses TRBV5-4 with TRBJ1-1, with a possible D match to TRBD1 (5 bases). This CDR3 has 14 residues. Trimming removed 1 base at V and 3 bases at J, with 10 bases between. The germline CDR1 and CDR2 sequences are SGHNT and YYREEE (reference sequence). This CDR3 is CASSLNWGDTEAFF. The CDR3 DNA follows: TGTGCCAGCAGCTTGAATTGGGGGGACACTGAAGCTTTCTTT.

This rearrangement joins TRBV19 to TRBJ2-2, with D uncertain. This CDR3 contains 12 residues. Germline loops: CDR1 LNHDA, CDR2 SQIVND (reference sequence). Trimming shortened V by 6 bases and J by 1 base, and 3 bases separated the two germline ends. The CDR3 sequence: CASRRNTGELFF. CDR3 nucleotides: TGTGCCAGTAGGCGGAACACCGGGGAGCTGTTTTTT.

The J gene is TRBJ1-3, the V gene TRBV10-3; no definite D call. V shed 4 bases and J shed 2 bases, with 6 bases lying between them. The germline gives CDR1 ENHRY, CDR2 SYGVKD. This CDR3 is 13 amino acids long. This CDR3 reads CAISGRAGNTIYF. Here the CDR3 DNA reads TGTGCCATCAGTGGTCGGGCTGGAAACACCATATATTTT.

This clone has a single count. The chain couples TRBV6-1 to TRBJ1-3; 8 nucleotides match TRBD1. V lost 2 bases, J lost 3 bases, and 9 bases stayed unmatched. CDR3 length: 17 amino acids. The germline gives CDR1 MNHNS, CDR2 SASEGT. The CDR3 here is CASSENPTGGYGNTIYF. For the CDR3, the DNA is TGTGCCAGCAGTGAAAACCCTACAGGGGGGTATGGAAACACCATATATTTT.

The V call is TRBV7-2, the J call TRBJ2-7; 7 positions agree with TRBD2. Germline CDR1 and CDR2: SGHTA and FQGNSA. Trimming cost V 9 bases and J 7 bases; bases outside gene matches: 6. The CDR3 extends over 11 amino acids. The CDR3 coding sequence is TGTGCCAGTCGGGGGGACCTAGAGCAGTACTTC. Translated, it gives CASRGDLEQYF.

The chain joins TRBV7-6 to TRBJ2-7, with D maybe TRBD1 (5 bases). The germline V gene encodes CDR1 SGHVS and CDR2 FNYEAQ. V gave up 1 base and J gave up 2 bases, with 12 bases separating them. The CDR3 runs to 15 residues. DNA of the CDR3: TGTGCCAGCAGCTTAGGAGATCAGGACACCTACGAGCAGTACTTC. Translating gives CASSLGDQDTYEQYF.

V is TRBV19 and J is TRBJ2-1; the match to TRBD2 covers 10 bases. The CDR3 runs to 20 residues. V gave up 0 bases and J gave up 5 bases; unmatched junction bases: 16. Per germline, CDR1 LNHDA and CDR2 SQIVND (reference sequence). CDR3 DNA: TGTGCCAGTAGTATAGATACGTACTTCACTAGCGGGACAAGTAACAATGAGCAGTTCTTC. This gives the protein CASSIDTYFTSGTSNNEQFF.

V gene TRBV29-1 combines with J gene TRBJ1-2; weak D call: TRBD1 (6 bases). V lost 7 bases, J lost 7 bases, and 22 bases lay in between. The CDR3 runs to 14 residues. The germline CDR1 and CDR2 sequences are SQVTM and ANQGSEA. The CDR3 nucleotides read TGCAGCGCAAAGGGGGGAGGGGATAGTAGTGGCTACACCTTC. Protein product: CSAKGGGDSSGYTF.

J is TRBJ2-4 and V is TRBV27; possible D gene TRBD1, 5 bases. The ends were cut back, 4 bases at V and 2 bases at J, with 9 bases in the middle. The germline V gene has CDR1 MNHEY and CDR2 SMNVEV (reference sequence). The CDR3 is 14 amino acids. CDR3 protein: CASSYQGSKNIQYF. The CDR3 DNA follows: TGTGCCAGCAGTTATCAGGGATCCAAAAACATTCAGTACTTC.

The chain joins TRBV19 to TRBJ1-5; TRBD1 is a possible D gene (5 bases). The V end was cut by 4 bases, the J end by 1 base, with 5 bases between. Germline CDR1 and CDR2: LNHDA and SQIVND (reference sequence). The CDR3 has 13 amino acids. CDR3 amino acids: CASSRGSNQPQHF. In DNA, the CDR3 is TGTGCCAGTAGTAGGGGCAGCAATCAGCCCCAGCATTTT.

The rearrangement links TRBV7-2 to TRBJ2-1; 12 bases line up with TRBD2. The V gene's germline CDR1 is SGHTA and CDR2 FQGNSA. The length of the CDR3 is 15 residues. The V gene end was trimmed by 0 bases and the J gene end by 8 bases; junction bases not matched to a gene: 2. The CDR3 region is CASSLAGLAGYEQFF. The CDR3, as DNA: TGTGCCAGCAGCTTAGCAGGACTAGCGGGATATGAGCAGTTCTTC.

The rearrangement joins TRBV18 to TRBJ1-4, with no clear D. This CDR3 spans 16 amino acids. Per germline, CDR1 KGHSH and CDR2 LQKENI. V was clipped by 2 bases and J by 0 bases, with 10 bases between them. Here the CDR3 reads CASSPVSSATNEKLFF. CDR3 nucleotide sequence: TGTGCCAGCTCACCAGTCTCCTCTGCAACTAATGAAAAACTGTTTTTT.

The chain couples TRBV9 to TRBJ2-7, with 9 bases that match TRBD1. The CDR3 is made up of 13 amino acids. Germline assignment: CDR1 SGDLS and CDR2 YYNGEE. V shed 3 bases, J shed 3 bases, and the junction held 1 base outside the gene matches. The CDR3 coding sequence is TGTGCCAGCAGCGGACAGGGGGACTACGAGCAGTACTTC. Translated, it gives CASSGQGDYEQYF.

The chain joins TRBV27 to TRBJ2-7; 8 nucleotides line up with TRBD1. The germline gives CDR1 MNHEY, CDR2 SMNVEV (reference sequence). The V segment lost 5 bases and the J segment 1 base; nucleotides outside the gene matches: 7. The CDR3 runs 15 residues. CDR3 sequence: CASSHTGTGSYEQYF. CDR3 nucleotides: TGTGCCAGCAGTCACACCGGGACAGGATCCTACGAGCAGTACTTC.